This T cell receptor beta chain was obtained from a study of T cells in Graves' hyperthyroidism and ophthalmopathy. The CDR3 consists of 16 residues. V was pared by 0 bases and J by 6 bases, with 8 bases of the junction left unmatched. Germline values: CDR1 SGHRS, CDR2 YFSETQ. RNA transcripts provided the source from which TCR beta CDR3 regions were amplified. TCR CDR3 regions were first amplified by RT-PCR with HTBI primers. TCRdb analysed the multiplex PCR reads with MiXCR anew, one entry per CDR3 protein. This sample has approximately 400,000 distinct CDR3 sequences, with around 16% found just once. About 9.4 ml fresh peripheral blood yielded the PBMCs. The sample holds a few counts of this clonotype.

What was sequenced was blood. The TCR originated in a woman between 18 and 29 years old with Graves' hyperthyroidism. This chain uses TRBV5-1 with TRBJ2-2, with TRBD1 identical over 7 bases. For the CDR3, the DNA is TGCGCCAGCAGCTTGGCCGAGGTTAGGGGGCCCGGGGAGCTGTTTTTT. It is translated as CASSLAEVRGPGELFF.